This entry is about one T cell receptor beta chain. Its target is not known. The source of the sample is a study of T-cell memory formation after mild COVID-19. Study results and limitations: CD4/CD8 balance characterized clones contracting day 15 to 85, and CD4+ skew characterized later expanders.

CDR1 LGHNA and CDR2 YNFKEQ come from the germline V gene. The CDR3 length is 14 residues. Between the trimmed V and J ends, which lost 4 bases and 2 bases, there was a span of 11 bases. TCRdb ran MiXCR on the 5' RACE reads and lists one entry per CDR3 protein. Of 550,000 to 600,000 distinct CDR3 sequences detected, roughly 21% appear once; the ten largest clones hold around 9.2%. This chain joins TRBV4-2 and TRBJ1-2; D is perhaps TRBD1 (5 bases). The TCR was taken from an adult woman who had mild COVID-19 (a few samples of this study predate the infection). Cell type and time point are not known. Sequencing was done on a sample of PBMCs or a T cell subset sorted from them (not recorded which). CDR3 nucleotide sequence: TGTGCCAGCAGCCCCGGTGACAGCAACTATGGCTACACCTTC. Its protein is CASSPGDSNYGYTF.